This is a list of T cell receptor beta chains from one sample in a study of T cells in Graves' hyperthyroidism and ophthalmopathy. TCRdb passed the multiplex PCR reads through MiXCR, listing each CDR3 protein once. The table has 250,000 to 350,000 distinct CDR3 sequences, about 15% seen once. The material sequenced was blood. These TCRs come from a young man with Graves' hyperthyroidism. CDR3s include the opening cysteine and the closing phenylalanine or tryptophan. The D gene is left open where the match is weak. Expanded clones are given a class, and other clones once, few, many or no size at all.

clone_size,d_call,v_call,j_call,cdr3_nt,cdr3_aa
many,.,TRBV6-2/TRBV6-3,TRBJ1-5,TGTGCCAGCAGTCCTCGAGGGAGTCAGGGCAATCAGCCCCAGCATTTT,CASSPRGSQGNQPQHF
.,.,TRBV19,TRBJ1-6,TGTGCGGTAGGCGGGTGGGCAAATTCACCCCTCCACTTT,CAVGGWANSPLHF
many,.,TRBV30,TRBJ2-3,TGTGCCTGGAGTTCCCTCAGGCGGGTCGGCACAGATACGCAGTATTTT,CAWSSLRRVGTDTQYF
many,.,TRBV2,TRBJ2-7,TGTGCCACCCCGGGCCTCCAGCGGGTCGTCGACGAGCAGTACTTC,CATPGLQRVVDEQYF
few,.,TRBV7-3,TRBJ2-3,TGTGCCAGCAGCCCCATAGGTTCCACAGATACGCAGTATTTT,CASSPIGSTDTQYF
few,.,TRBV12-3/TRBV12-4,TRBJ2-4,TGTGCCAGCAGCCGGACAGATTCGAACATTCAGTACTTC,CASSRTDSNIQYF
few,.,TRBV19,TRBJ1-5,TGTGCCAGTAGTACTTGGGCAGGTGGAATGAACAATCAGCCCCAGCATTTT,CASSTWAGGMNNQPQHF
many,.,TRBV18,TRBJ2-7,TGTGCCAGCTCACTACCGGACAGCTCCTACGAGCAGTACTTC,CASSLPDSSYEQYF
many,.,TRBV5-1,TRBJ2-1,TGCGCCAGCAGCTTGGTTGGGGGTGAGCAGTTCTTC,CASSLVGGEQFF
.,.,TRBV10-1,TRBJ2-3,TGCGCCAGCAGTGACCGGACAGCCACAGATACGCAGTATTTT,CASSDRTATDTQYF
.,.,TRBV20-1,TRBJ1-2,TGCAGTGCTCCTGCCCCTCCGGGGGAGTCTAGGGGTTATGGCTACACCTTC,CSAPAPPGESRGYGYTF
few,TRBD1,TRBV5-6,TRBJ2-3,TGTGCCAGCAGCTCCACAGGGGGAGATACGCAGTATTTT,CASSSTGGDTQYF
.,.,TRBV9,TRBJ2-1,TGTGCCAGCAGCACTCAGGGGGGGCTCGCCTACAATGAGCAGTTCTTC,CASSTQGGLAYNEQFF
many,.,TRBV7-9,TRBJ2-1,TGTGCCAGCAGCCGTGCGGGCGAAGGGGGTGAGCAGTTCTTC,CASSRAGEGGEQFF
few,.,TRBV12-3/TRBV12-4,TRBJ1-2,TGTGCCAGCAGTTTAGGGGCACAGTCTAACTATGGCTACACCTTC,CASSLGAQSNYGYTF
many,TRBD1,TRBV7-3,TRBJ2-7,TGTGCCAGCAGCTCTCCGGGACAGGCCCACGAGCAGTACTTC,CASSSPGQAHEQYF
many,TRBD2,TRBV20-1,TRBJ2-7,TGCAGTGCCACGGGGACTAGCGGGAGTCTTTACGAGCAGTACTTC,CSATGTSGSLYEQYF
.,TRBD2,TRBV20-1,TRBJ2-3,TGCAGTGCCCTAACCTCTAGCGGAGGGCGCACAGATACGCAGTATTTT,CSALTSSGGRTDTQYF
many,TRBD1,TRBV12-3/TRBV12-4,TRBJ2-2,TGTGCCAGCACGATAGGACAGGTCACCGGGGAGCTGTTTTTT,CASTIGQVTGELFF
.,.,TRBV3-1,TRBJ1-3,TGTGCCAGCAGCCCACACGCCGGGGACAACACCATATATTTT,CASSPHAGDNTIYF
.,TRBD1,TRBV20-1,TRBJ2-7,TGCAGTGCTAAAGCGCCCGGGACAGAGGACGAGCAGTACTTC,CSAKAPGTEDEQYF
.,.,TRBV20-1,TRBJ2-7,TGCAGTGCTAGCGAGACAGAGTACGAGCAGTACTTC,CSASETEYEQYF
few,.,TRBV3-1,TRBJ2-1,TGTGCCAGCACCCTTTTGGGGGCCAATGAGCAGCTCTTC,CASTLLGANEQLF
many,TRBD2,TRBV28,TRBJ2-1,TGTGCCAGCAGATATGGACTAGCGGGAGCGTACGAGGAGCAGTTCTTC,CASRYGLAGAYEEQFF
many,.,TRBV20-1,TRBJ1-1,TGCAGTGCTGACCCCAGGAGGGGAAACACTGAAGCTTTCTTT,CSADPRRGNTEAFF
many,TRBD2,TRBV20-1,TRBJ2-3,TGCAGTGCTAGAGATCCCAGCGGGAGAACAGATACGCAGTATTTT,CSARDPSGRTDTQYF
.,.,TRBV20-1,TRBJ2-7,TGCAGTGCTAGCTCAGGGCGCGAGCAGTACTTC,CSASSGREQYF
many,TRBD1,TRBV28,TRBJ1-4,TGTGCCAGCAGGAACACAGGGGAGGCAGGGAAACTGTTTTTT,CASRNTGEAGKLFF
.,.,TRBV5-1,TRBJ1-5,TGCGCCAGCAGTTTGGGAGTCTTTGGTCAGCCCCAGCATTTT,CASSLGVFGQPQHF
.,.,TRBV3-1,TRBJ2-1,TGTGCCAGCAGCCCCGGTTCAGGTGAGCAGTTCTTC,CASSPGSGEQFF
many,.,TRBV7-9,TRBJ2-5,TGTGCCAGCAGCCCCCGGGGGAACAGGGCGTCGGAGACCCAGTACTTC,CASSPRGNRASETQYF
.,.,TRBV5-1,TRBJ2-5,TGCGCCAGCAGCTACTCTCCGGCGGAGACCCAGTACTTC,CASSYSPAETQYF
.,.,TRBV19,TRBJ2-3,TGTGCCAGCGAGGGTTCGAGTACAGATACGCAGTATTTT,CASEGSSTDTQYF
many,.,TRBV28,TRBJ2-7,TGTGCCAGCAGGAGGATAGGGGTTTACGAGCAGTACTTC,CASRRIGVYEQYF
few,.,TRBV13,TRBJ2-3,TGTGCCAGCAGCTTCCAACCCCACTTGGGAGCGGGCAGCACAGATACGCAGTATTTT,CASSFQPHLGAGSTDTQYF
many,.,TRBV5-4,TRBJ1-1,TGTGCCAGCAGCTCCCCGGAAGGAACCTACACTGAAGCTTTCTTT,CASSSPEGTYTEAFF
many,.,TRBV29-1,TRBJ1-1,TGCAGCGTTGAGACAGTCCTGAACACTGAAGCTTTCTTT,CSVETVLNTEAFF
.,.,TRBV5-6,TRBJ2-6,TGTGCCAGCAGCTTGGTTGGGTATACCTCTGGGGCCAACGTCCTGACTTTC,CASSLVGYTSGANVLTF
.,TRBD1,TRBV9,TRBJ2-3,TGTGCCAGCAGCGTGGACAGGACAGGAGATACGCAGTATTTT,CASSVDRTGDTQYF
.,TRBD1,TRBV7-3,TRBJ2-3,TGTGCCAGCAGCCAGGGACAGGGGGCAGATACGCAGTATTTT,CASSQGQGADTQYF
.,.,TRBV7-8,TRBJ2-3,TGTGCCAGCAGCTTGGGTCGCCGGATCTCTAGCACAGATACGCAGTATTTT,CASSLGRRISSTDTQYF
few,.,TRBV4-1,TRBJ2-1,TGCGCCAGCAGCCGAGTAGACGGCCACTACAATGAGCAGTTCTTC,CASSRVDGHYNEQFF
.,.,TRBV4-1,TRBJ2-6,TGCGCCAGCAGCCGTACCTTGACCTCTGGGGCCAACGTCCTGACTTTC,CASSRTLTSGANVLTF
.,TRBD1,TRBV19,TRBJ2-1,TGTGCCAGTTCTCCCGGGACAGGGGACAATGAGCAGTTCTTC,CASSPGTGDNEQFF
many,TRBD1,TRBV28,TRBJ1-1,TGTGCCAGCAGGGACAGGGGGAACACTGAAGCTTTCTTT,CASRDRGNTEAFF
many,TRBD1,TRBV6-1,TRBJ1-1,TGTGCCAGCAGTGGTAGGGGGCTCACTGAAGCTTTCTTT,CASSGRGLTEAFF
many,.,TRBV6-6,TRBJ2-2,TGTGCCAGCAGTTACCGGCAGGGGAACACCGGGGAGCTGTTTTTT,CASSYRQGNTGELFF
many,.,TRBV20-1,TRBJ2-3,TGCAGTGCCGAGCCATGGAGGGCAGATACGCAGTATTTT,CSAEPWRADTQYF